The present TCR beta chain was sequenced within a study of brain T cells in children with intractable seizures. Findings of the study overall: Absence of clones before surgery may stem from lower sequencing depth. Patients' HCMV serostatus was unknown; virus specificity rests on CDR3 similarity alone.

The count of this clone is one. The antigen is undetermined. Repertoires were generated with immunoSEQ multiplex PCR, while TCRdb's copy carries only in-frame clones and drops some. The sample shows 340,000 or so clones, more than 85% of them seen only once. The time point denotes: blood from clinic visit 5 months post-surgery; TSC patient then seizure free. The sequenced cases were selected for having the highest brain T cell transcript signatures. Pre-surgery treatment included at least one anti-epileptic drug. V was pared by 4 bases and J by 4 bases, with 5 bases of the junction left unmatched. Germline CDR1 and CDR2: MNHEY and SVGAGI. The CDR3 runs 14 residues.

The source was peripheral blood, collected around 5 months after surgery. This sequence was found in a boy under three years old with tuberous sclerosis and intractable seizures. The rearrangement uses TRBV6-5 and TRBJ1-1, with TRBD1 matching over 8 bases. Here the CDR3 DNA reads TGTGCCAGCAGTTCGTTACAGGGGGGCACTGAAGCTTTCTTT. Amino acid sequence: CASSSLQGGTEAFF.